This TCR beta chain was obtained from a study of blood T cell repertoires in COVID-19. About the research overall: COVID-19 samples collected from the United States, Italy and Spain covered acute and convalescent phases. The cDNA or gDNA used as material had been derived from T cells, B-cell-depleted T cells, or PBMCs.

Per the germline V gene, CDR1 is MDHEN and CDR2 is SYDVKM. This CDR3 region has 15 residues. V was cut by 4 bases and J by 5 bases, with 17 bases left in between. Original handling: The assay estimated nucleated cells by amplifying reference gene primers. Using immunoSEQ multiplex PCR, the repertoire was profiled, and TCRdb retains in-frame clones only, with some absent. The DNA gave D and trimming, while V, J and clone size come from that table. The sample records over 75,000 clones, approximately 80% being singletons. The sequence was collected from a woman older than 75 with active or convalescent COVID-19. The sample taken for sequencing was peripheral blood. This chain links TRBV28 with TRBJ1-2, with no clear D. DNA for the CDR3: TGTGCCAGCAGTTCCCCATCTGGAGGTGGTTATGGCTACACCTTC. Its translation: CASSSPSGGGYGYTF.